These 14 T cell receptor beta chains originate from one sample sequenced in a study of blood T cell repertoires in COVID-19. Some clones are missing from TCRdb's copy, which holds only in-frame ones; the method was immunoSEQ multiplex PCR. The sample records approximately 160,000 clones, 86% being singletons. The sequenced sample was peripheral blood. The source is a man aged 45-65 years with active or convalescent COVID-19.

This clone was seen a few times. The V call is TRBV19, the J call TRBJ2-7; 10 bases fit TRBD1. CDR1 is LNHDA and CDR2 is SQIVND in the germline V gene (reference sequence). This CDR3 region has 15 residues. The ends lost 4 bases at V and 0 bases at J; junction bases unmatched: 3. The CDR3 region is CASSTRDRGSYEQYF. CDR3 nucleotide sequence: TGTGCCAGTAGTACACGGGACAGGGGCTCCTACGAGCAGTACTTC.

The rearrangement uses TRBV11-2 and TRBJ2-1; D call uncertain. V was pared by 5 bases and J by 1 base, with 12 bases between. The CDR3 spans 15 residues. Germline CDR1 is SGHAT and CDR2 is FQNNGV. CDR3 in amino acids: CASSLMGLSYNEQFF. CDR3 nucleotides: TGTGCCAGCAGCCTGATGGGCCTGTCCTACAATGAGCAGTTCTTC.

The chain employs TRBV7-6 and TRBJ1-3; 7 bases map to TRBD1. With V trimmed by 0 bases and J by 4 bases, 3 bases remained unmatched. Germline V CDR1 and CDR2: SGHVS, FNYEAQ. This CDR3 has 15 residues. DNA for the CDR3: TGTGCCAGCAGCTTAGCCCAGGGGGTCGGAAACACCATATATTTT. This encodes CASSLAQGVGNTIYF.

V is TRBV25-1 and J is TRBJ1-2, with a tentative D call TRBD1 (5 bases). Trimming pared 0 bases from V and 1 base from J, leaving 9 bases between. Germline assignment: CDR1 MGHDK and CDR2 SYGVNS. The CDR3 is 15 amino acids. CDR3 region: CASSEYRQHNYGYTF. The CDR3 nucleotides are TGTGCCAGCAGTGAATACCGACAGCATAACTATGGCTACACCTTC.

The chain has TRBV24-1 and TRBJ2-3, with TRBD1 as a possible D gene (5 bases). The length of the CDR3 is 14 residues. Per germline, CDR1 KGHDR and CDR2 SFDVKD. V was trimmed by 3 bases and J by 3 bases, leaving 9 bases between them. CDR3: CATSDGAPTDTQYF. CDR3 nucleotides: TGTGCCACCAGTGATGGGGCCCCGACAGATACGCAGTATTTT.

V is TRBV27 and J is TRBJ2-3; TRBD2 matches 10 bases. Germline lookup yields CDR1 MNHEY and CDR2 SMNVEV (reference sequence). Germline trimming cut 1 base from V and 0 bases from J; bases unmatched to any gene: 1. The CDR3 is 16 residues long. As DNA, the CDR3 is TGTGCCAGCAGTTTATTGACTAGCGGGAGCACAGATACGCAGTATTTT. Encoded protein: CASSLLTSGSTDTQYF.

The chain is built from TRBV7-2 and TRBJ2-3, with unresolved D. The CDR3 length is 13 residues. Looked up from germline, CDR1 is SGHTA and CDR2 is FQGNSA. The germline V and J ends were trimmed by 5 bases and 4 bases, with 10 bases remaining between them. The CDR3 region is CASSPRFSDTQYF. In nucleotides, the CDR3 is TGTGCCAGCAGCCCACGGTTCTCAGATACGCAGTATTTT.

This sequence joins TRBV20-1 and TRBJ1-2; no firm D call. V was trimmed by 0 bases and J by 4 bases, leaving 3 bases between them. The CDR3 extends over 11 amino acids. Germline assignment: CDR1 DFQATT and CDR2 SNEGSKA (reference sequence). The CDR3 sequence is CSARDFYGYTF. CDR3 nucleotide sequence: TGCAGTGCTAGAGACTTCTATGGCTACACCTTC.

This chain links TRBV18 with TRBJ2-7; no clear D. Germline V CDR1 and CDR2: KGHSH, LQKENI. The CDR3 is made up of 12 amino acids. V shed 3 bases and J shed 7 bases, with 10 bases lying between them. Here the CDR3 reads CASSPQFGEQYF. CDR3 sequence (DNA): TGTGCCAGCTCACCGCAATTCGGGGAGCAGTACTTC.

A single count supports this clone. The V gene is TRBV6-5, the J gene TRBJ1-1; no clear D. Trimming took off 0 bases at V and 4 bases at J, with 15 bases between the two ends. Germline CDR1 reads MNHEY; CDR2 reads SVGAGI. This CDR3 spans 16 amino acids. For the CDR3, the DNA is TGTGCCAGCAGTTACTCGAACTTGATTAGTGGCACTGAAGCTTTCTTT. Amino acid sequence: CASSYSNLISGTEAFF.

The chain links TRBV12-3 or TRBV12-4 to TRBJ1-2; TRBD1 agrees at 9 bases. The CDR3 length is 13 residues. Unmatched junction bases numbered 5, after V lost 5 bases and J lost 7 bases. The CDR3 region has the DNA TGTGCCAGCAGTCTACAGGGGGCGCGTGGCTACACCTTC. Residues: CASSLQGARGYTF.

This clone appeared once. The chain combines TRBV12-5 with TRBJ1-3; 7 bases are a match to TRBD1. The CDR3 sequence is 14 residues long. V trimming: 6 bases; J trimming: 4 bases; junction bases outside the gene matches: 6. Germline lookup yields CDR1 LGHNT and CDR2 FRNRAP. CDR3 amino acids: CASGEGGIGNTIYF. The CDR3 DNA follows: TGTGCTAGTGGCGAAGGGGGCATCGGAAACACCATATATTTT. The variable domain in full, with the rest retrieved from reference TRBV12-5 and TRBJ1-3, is DARVTQTPRHKVTEMGQEVTMRCQPILGHNTVFWYRQTMMQGLELLAYFRNRAPLDDSGMPKDRFSAEMPDATLATLKIQPSEPRDSAVYFCASGEGGIGNTIYFGEGSWLTVV.

The rearrangement joins TRBV13 to TRBJ2-7, with 7 bases lining up with TRBD1. Germline assignment: CDR1 PRHDT and CDR2 FYEKMQ (reference sequence). This CDR3 is built from 16 residues. V lost 3 bases to trimming and J lost 2 bases; unmatched junction nucleotides: 10. The CDR3 DNA follows: TGTGCCAGCAGCTTCAACAGGGGATCTTCGGCCTACGAGCAGTACTTC. It codes for CASSFNRGSSAYEQYF.

The V call is TRBV9, the J call TRBJ1-6; D not resolved. Per the germline V gene, CDR1 is SGDLS and CDR2 is YYNGEE. V dropped 0 bases and J dropped 7 bases, with 11 bases sitting between them. The CDR3 spans 15 residues. The CDR3: CASSVGGIGNSPLHF. CDR3 DNA sequence: TGTGCCAGCAGCGTAGGAGGGATAGGGAATTCACCCCTCCACTTT.